This T cell receptor beta chain came from a study of OX40 agonist ivuxolimab in advanced cancers. Data came from immunoSEQ multiplex PCR; TCRdb stores just in-frame clones and leaves some out. The sample shows 50,000 to 70,000 clones, under 90% of them seen only once. The length of the CDR3 is 15 residues. V lost 0 bases and J lost 7, with 14 bases in between. Per the germline V gene, CDR1 is SGHRS and CDR2 is YFSETQ. The chain couples TRBV5-1 to TRBJ1-5; perhaps TRBD1 as D (5 bases). The material sequenced was CD4+ or CD8+ T cells sorted from blood, taken in a trial of the OX40 agonist ivuxolimab. This clonotype was obtained from an adult with an advanced solid tumor such as melanoma, head and neck, liver or kidney cancer. CDR3 nucleotide sequence: TGCGCCAGCAGCTTGGCCGGGGGGTACGGGCAGCCCCAGCATTTT. It codes for CASSLAGGYGQPQHF.